The 13 T cell receptor beta chains presented below share a single source sample, sequenced in a study of technical replicates of blood from a handful of donors. The assay was immunoSEQ multiplex PCR, and TCRdb's table has in-frame clones only and misses some. The sample has tens of thousands of clones, less than 98% seen once. Sequencing input: T cells isolated from PBMCs. Receptors originate from a human donor in good health.

The gene calls are TRBV28 and TRBJ2-3; 12 nucleotides match TRBD1. Trimming at V came to 6 bases and at J to 0 bases, leaving 10 bases not matched to a gene. The V gene's germline CDR1 is MDHEN and CDR2 SYDVKM. The CDR3 consists of 18 residues. CDR3 protein: CASSTGQGAYTSTDTQYF. CDR3 DNA sequence: TGTGCCAGCAGCACGGGACAGGGGGCATATACTAGCACAGATACGCAGTATTTT.

The chain links TRBV6-6 to TRBJ2-7, with 9 bases aligning to TRBD2. V was clipped by 0 bases and J by 7 bases; unmatched bases: 7. The CDR3 runs to 15 residues. CDR1 MNHNY and CDR2 SVGAGI come from the germline V gene (reference sequence). This chain's CDR3 is CASSYSGLAREEQYF. CDR3 in DNA: TGTGCCAGCAGTTACTCCGGACTAGCGAGGGAAGAGCAGTACTTC.

The chain couples TRBV6-1 to TRBJ2-7, with D hard to call. Deletions cut 8 bases from V and 2 bases from J, with 10 bases between. CDR3 size: 12 residues. Germline V CDR1 and CDR2: MNHNS, SASEGT. CDR3 sequence: CASYEVPYEQYF. In nucleotides, the CDR3 is TGTGCCAGCTACGAGGTGCCCTACGAGCAGTACTTC.

The chain couples TRBV2 to TRBJ2-5; the match to TRBD1 covers 12 bases. Per the germline V gene, CDR1 is SNHLY and CDR2 is FYNNEI. V was pared by 7 bases and J by 4 bases, with 7 bases of the junction left unmatched. The CDR3 covers 15 residues. CDR3 protein: CASKGQGAAGETQYF. CDR3 DNA: TGTGCCAGCAAGGGACAGGGGGCGGCGGGAGAGACCCAGTACTTC.

The chain employs TRBV14 and TRBJ2-7, with 14 bases identical to TRBD2. This CDR3 spans 16 amino acids. The V gene's germline CDR1 is SGHDN and CDR2 FVKESK. The V gene end was trimmed by 0 bases and the J gene end by 9 bases; junction bases not matched to a gene: 7. CDR3 nucleotides: TGTGCCAGCAGCCAAGATGGGACTAGCGGGAGATCAGGGCAGTACTTC. Its protein product is CASSQDGTSGRSGQYF.

The chain couples TRBV9 to TRBJ2-1, with 7 bases identical to TRBD2. The CDR3 is made up of 15 amino acids. Unmatched junction bases numbered 3, after V lost 1 base and J lost 2 bases. Germline-derived CDR1 and CDR2 are SGDLS and YYNGEE. The CDR3 protein is CASSVRRETYNEQFF. DNA of the CDR3: TGTGCCAGCAGCGTACGGCGGGAGACCTACAATGAGCAGTTCTTC.

Only a few counts were recorded for this clone. The chain has TRBV28 and TRBJ2-3, with D perhaps matching TRBD1 (5 bases). The V end lost 6 bases, the J end lost 2 bases, and 12 bases lay between the germline ends. Per the germline V gene, CDR1 is MDHEN and CDR2 is SYDVKM. CDR3 length: 14 residues. The CDR3 loop reads CASSRGQPTDTQYF. The CDR3 nucleotides are TGTGCCAGCAGCCGCGGACAACCCACAGATACGCAGTATTTT. The complete variable domain, with remaining parts taken from reference TRBV28 and TRBJ2-3, reads DVKVTQSSRYLVKRTGEKVFLECVQDMDHENMFWYRQDPGLGLRLIYFSYDVKMKEKGDIPEGYSVSREKKERFSLILESASTNQTSMYLCASSRGQPTDTQYFGPGTRLTVL.

This chain uses TRBV14 with TRBJ2-7; perhaps TRBD2 as D (6 bases). Germline assignment: CDR1 SGHDN and CDR2 FVKESK. V was clipped by 3 bases and J by 6 bases, with 12 bases between them. The CDR3 contains 13 residues. This CDR3 is CASSQGRWSEQYF. The CDR3 coding sequence is TGTGCCAGCAGCCAGGGGAGGTGGAGCGAGCAGTACTTC.

This clone was detected only once. The rearrangement links TRBV6-1 to TRBJ2-7; TRBD2 aligns across 7 bases. With V trimmed by 7 bases and J by 3 bases, 9 bases remained unmatched. This CDR3 has 14 residues. Germline CDR1 is MNHNS and CDR2 is SASEGT. CDR3: CASMPSSGYYEQYF. The CDR3 nucleotides are TGTGCCAGCATGCCGTCTAGCGGTTACTACGAGCAGTACTTC.

V gene TRBV13 combines with J gene TRBJ2-1, with 9 bases aligning to TRBD2. With 5 bases clipped from V and 0 bases from J, the junction kept 14 bases outside the gene matches. The germline gives CDR1 PRHDT, CDR2 FYEKMQ (reference sequence). CDR3 size: 19 residues. The chain's CDR3 is CASSGGLADSSFSYNEQFF. In DNA form, the CDR3 reads TGTGCCAGCAGCGGGGGACTAGCCGATTCCAGCTTCTCCTACAATGAGCAGTTCTTC.

The CDR3 here is CASSRGWGNTEAFF. As DNA, the CDR3 is TGTGCCAGCAGTCGGGGGTGGGGGAACACTGAAGCTTTCTTT. This chain uses TRBV2 with TRBJ1-1; D might be TRBD1 (5 bases). There are 14 residues in the CDR3. Trimming removed 5 bases at V and 1 base at J, with 11 bases between. CDR1 is SNHLY and CDR2 is FYNNEI in the germline V gene. Together with reference TRBV2 and TRBJ1-1, the CDR3 gives the full variable domain: EPEVTQTPSHQVTQMGQEVILRCVPISNHLYFYWYRQILGQKVEFLVSFYNNEISEKSEIFDDQFSVERPDGSNFTLKIRSTKLEDSAMYFCASSRGWGNTEAFFGQGTRLTVV.

This clone appeared a single time. The rearrangement uses TRBV30 and TRBJ1-5; perhaps TRBD1 as D (5 bases). The CDR3 consists of 13 residues. The V end lost 3 bases, the J end lost 2 bases, and 8 bases lay between the germline ends. CDR1 GTSNPN and CDR2 SVGIG come from the germline V gene (reference sequence). In DNA form, the CDR3 reads TGTGCCTGGAGCATCAGGGGCAATCAGCCCCAGCATTTT. Its translation: CAWSIRGNQPQHF.

The CDR3 region is CASSLFGEAAAYEQYF. The CDR3 nucleotides read TGTGCCAGCAGTTTATTTGGGGAAGCGGCGGCCTACGAGCAGTACTTC. The J gene is TRBJ2-7, the V gene TRBV28; possible D gene TRBD2, 5 bases. Trimming pared 1 base from V and 2 bases from J, leaving 15 bases between. The CDR3 consists of 16 residues. Germline V lookup: CDR1 MDHEN, CDR2 SYDVKM.